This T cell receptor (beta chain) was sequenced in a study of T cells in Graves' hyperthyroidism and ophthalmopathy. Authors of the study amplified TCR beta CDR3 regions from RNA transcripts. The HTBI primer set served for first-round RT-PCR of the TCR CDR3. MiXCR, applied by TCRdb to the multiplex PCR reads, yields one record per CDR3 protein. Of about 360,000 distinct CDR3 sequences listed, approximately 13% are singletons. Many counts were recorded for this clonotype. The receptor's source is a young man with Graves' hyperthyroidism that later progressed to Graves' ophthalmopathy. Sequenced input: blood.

The CDR3 nucleotides read TGCAGCCTGACTAGCGGGGGGGATGCAGATACGCAGTATTTT. Protein sequence: CSLTSGGDADTQYF. J is TRBJ2-3 and V is TRBV20-1; 14 nucleotides agree with TRBD2. CDR3 length: 14 residues. Germline lookup yields CDR1 DFQATT and CDR2 SNEGSKA (reference sequence).